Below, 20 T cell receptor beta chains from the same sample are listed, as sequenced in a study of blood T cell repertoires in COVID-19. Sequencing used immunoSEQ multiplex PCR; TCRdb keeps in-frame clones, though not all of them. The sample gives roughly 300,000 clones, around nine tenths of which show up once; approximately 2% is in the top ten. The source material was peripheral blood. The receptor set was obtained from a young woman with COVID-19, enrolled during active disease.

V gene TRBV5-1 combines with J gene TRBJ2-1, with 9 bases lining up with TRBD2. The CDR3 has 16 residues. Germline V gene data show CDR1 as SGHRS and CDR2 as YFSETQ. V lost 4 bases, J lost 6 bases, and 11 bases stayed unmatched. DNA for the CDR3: TGCGCCAGCAGCCGGATTAGCGGGGGACCGGCCAATGAGCAGTTCTTC. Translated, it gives CASSRISGGPANEQFF.

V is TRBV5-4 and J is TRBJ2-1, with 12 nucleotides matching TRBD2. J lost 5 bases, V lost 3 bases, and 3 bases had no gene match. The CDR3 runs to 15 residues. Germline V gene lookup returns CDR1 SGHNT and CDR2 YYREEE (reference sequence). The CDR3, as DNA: TGTGCCAGCAGCTCTAGCGGGGGGGCCGACAATGAGCAGTTCTTC. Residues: CASSSSGGADNEQFF.

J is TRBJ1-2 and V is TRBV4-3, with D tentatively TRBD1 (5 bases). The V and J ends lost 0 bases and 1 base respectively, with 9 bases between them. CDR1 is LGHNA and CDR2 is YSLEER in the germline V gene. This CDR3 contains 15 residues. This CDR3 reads CASSQDAGLNYGYTF. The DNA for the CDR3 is TGCGCCAGCAGCCAAGACGCGGGACTTAACTATGGCTACACCTTC.

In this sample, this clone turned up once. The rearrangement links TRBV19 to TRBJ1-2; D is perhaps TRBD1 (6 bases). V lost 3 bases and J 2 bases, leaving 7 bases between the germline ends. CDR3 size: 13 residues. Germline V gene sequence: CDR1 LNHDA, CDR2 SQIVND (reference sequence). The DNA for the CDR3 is TGTGCCAGTAGTATCGACAGGAACTATGGCTACACCTTC. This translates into CASSIDRNYGYTF.

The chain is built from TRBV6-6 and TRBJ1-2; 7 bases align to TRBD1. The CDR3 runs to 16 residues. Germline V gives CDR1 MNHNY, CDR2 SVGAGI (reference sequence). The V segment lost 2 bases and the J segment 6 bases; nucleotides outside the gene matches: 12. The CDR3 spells CASSYLLTGQGDGYTF. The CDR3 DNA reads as TGTGCCAGCAGTTACCTTCTCACAGGGCAGGGGGATGGCTACACCTTC.

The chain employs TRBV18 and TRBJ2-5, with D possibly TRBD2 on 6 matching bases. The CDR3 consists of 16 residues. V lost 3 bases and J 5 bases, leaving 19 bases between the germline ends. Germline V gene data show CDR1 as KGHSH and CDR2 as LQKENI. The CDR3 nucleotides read TGTGCCAGCTCACCGGGGCGGGGCCGGCTTCTGGAGACCCAGTACTTC. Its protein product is CASSPGRGRLLETQYF.

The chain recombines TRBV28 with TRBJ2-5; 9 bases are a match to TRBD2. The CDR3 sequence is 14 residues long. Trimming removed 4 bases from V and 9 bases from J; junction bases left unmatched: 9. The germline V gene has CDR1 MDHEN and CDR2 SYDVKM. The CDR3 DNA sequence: TGTGCCAGCAGTTCAGCCCCTAGCGGGGCGGCCCAGTACTTC. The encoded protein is CASSSAPSGAAQYF.

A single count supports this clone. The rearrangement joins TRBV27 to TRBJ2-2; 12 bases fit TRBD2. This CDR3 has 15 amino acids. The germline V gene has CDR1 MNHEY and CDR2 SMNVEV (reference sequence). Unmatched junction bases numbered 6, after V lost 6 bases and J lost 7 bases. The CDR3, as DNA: TGTGCCAGCAGGCTAGCGGGGGGGCCTATCGGGGAGCTGTTTTTT. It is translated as CASRLAGGPIGELFF.

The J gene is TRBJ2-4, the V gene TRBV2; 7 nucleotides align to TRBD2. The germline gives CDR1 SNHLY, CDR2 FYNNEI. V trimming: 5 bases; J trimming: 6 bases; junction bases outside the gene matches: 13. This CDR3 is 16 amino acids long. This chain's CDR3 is CASSIPLGGTSNIQYF. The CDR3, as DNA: TGTGCCAGCAGTATTCCTCTGGGGGGGACCTCAAACATTCAGTACTTC.

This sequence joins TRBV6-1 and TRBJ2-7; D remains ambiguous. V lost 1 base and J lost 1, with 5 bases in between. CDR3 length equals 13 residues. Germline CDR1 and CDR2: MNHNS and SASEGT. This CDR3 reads CASSEDLSYEQYV. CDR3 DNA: TGTGCCAGCAGTGAAGATTTATCCTACGAGCAGTACGTC.

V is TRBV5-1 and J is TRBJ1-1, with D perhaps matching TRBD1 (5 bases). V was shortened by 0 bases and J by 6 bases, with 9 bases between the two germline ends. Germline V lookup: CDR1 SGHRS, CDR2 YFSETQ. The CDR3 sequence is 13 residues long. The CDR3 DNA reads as TGCGCCAGCAGCTTGGTCGTGACAGCTGAAGCTTTCTTT. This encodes CASSLVVTAEAFF.

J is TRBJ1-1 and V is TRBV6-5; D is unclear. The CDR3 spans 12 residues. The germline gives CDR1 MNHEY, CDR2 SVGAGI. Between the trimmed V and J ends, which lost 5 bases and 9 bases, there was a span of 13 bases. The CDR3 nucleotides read TGTGCCAGCAGTCCCCTCGGGGTACAAGCTTTCTTT. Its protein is CASSPLGVQAFF.

CDR3 in amino acids: CASILTSGGRETQYF. Here the CDR3 DNA reads TGCGCCAGCATCCTGACTAGCGGGGGGCGGGAGACCCAGTACTTC. This chain joins TRBV10-1 and TRBJ2-5, with 13 bases that match TRBD2. J was trimmed by 5 bases and V by 7 bases; bases with no gene match: 7. Germline V lookup: CDR1 WNHNN, CDR2 SYGVQD (reference sequence). The CDR3 totals 15 residues.

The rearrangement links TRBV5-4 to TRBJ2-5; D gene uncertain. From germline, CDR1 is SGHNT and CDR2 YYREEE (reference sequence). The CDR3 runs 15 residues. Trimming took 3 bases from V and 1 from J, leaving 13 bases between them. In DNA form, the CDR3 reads TGTGCCAGCAGCTCCACCGCGCGACTCCAAGAGACCCAGTACTTC. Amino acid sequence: CASSSTARLQETQYF.

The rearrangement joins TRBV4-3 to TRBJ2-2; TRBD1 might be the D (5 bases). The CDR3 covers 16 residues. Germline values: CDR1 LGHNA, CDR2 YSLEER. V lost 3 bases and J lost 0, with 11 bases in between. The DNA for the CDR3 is TGCGCCAGCAGCCACCTAGGACACTCGAACACCGGGGAGCTGTTTTTT. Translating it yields CASSHLGHSNTGELFF.

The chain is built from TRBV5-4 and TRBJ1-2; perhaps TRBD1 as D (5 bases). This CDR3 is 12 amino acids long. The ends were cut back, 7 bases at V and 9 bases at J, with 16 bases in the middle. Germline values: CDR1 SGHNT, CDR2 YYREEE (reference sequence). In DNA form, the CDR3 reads TGTGCCAGCCCCTTGGGCCAGGGTTGCTACACCTTC. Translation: CASPLGQGCYTF.

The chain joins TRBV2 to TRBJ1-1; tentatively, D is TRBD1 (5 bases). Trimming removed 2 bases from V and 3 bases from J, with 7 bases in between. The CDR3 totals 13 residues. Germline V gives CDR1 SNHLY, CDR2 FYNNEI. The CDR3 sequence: CASSERGDTEAFF. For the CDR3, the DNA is TGTGCCAGCAGTGAACGGGGGGACACTGAAGCTTTCTTT. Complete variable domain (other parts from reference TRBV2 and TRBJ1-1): EPEVTQTPSHQVTQMGQEVILRCVPISNHLYFYWYRQILGQKVEFLVSFYNNEISEKSEIFDDQFSVERPDGSNFTLKIRSTKLEDSAMYFCASSERGDTEAFFGQGTRLTVV.

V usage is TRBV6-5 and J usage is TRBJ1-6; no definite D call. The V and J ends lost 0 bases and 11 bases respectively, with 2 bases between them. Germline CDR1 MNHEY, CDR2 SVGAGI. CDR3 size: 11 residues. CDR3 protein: CASSYSTPLHF. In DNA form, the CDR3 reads TGTGCCAGCAGTTACTCTACACCCCTCCACTTT.

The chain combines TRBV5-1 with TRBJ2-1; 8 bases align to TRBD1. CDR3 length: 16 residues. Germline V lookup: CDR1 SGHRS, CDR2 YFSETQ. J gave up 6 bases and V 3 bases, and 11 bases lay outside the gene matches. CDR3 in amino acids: CASSSYSGTGLNEQFF. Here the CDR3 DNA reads TGCGCCAGCAGCTCCTACTCCGGGACAGGCCTCAATGAGCAGTTCTTC.

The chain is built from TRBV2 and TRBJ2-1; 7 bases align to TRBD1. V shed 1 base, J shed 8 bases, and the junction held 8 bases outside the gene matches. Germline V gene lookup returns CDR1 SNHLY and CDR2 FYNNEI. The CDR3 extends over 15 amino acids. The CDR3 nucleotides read TGTGCCAGCAGTGAAGAACAGGGGCACACGGATGAGCAGTTCTTC. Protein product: CASSEEQGHTDEQFF.